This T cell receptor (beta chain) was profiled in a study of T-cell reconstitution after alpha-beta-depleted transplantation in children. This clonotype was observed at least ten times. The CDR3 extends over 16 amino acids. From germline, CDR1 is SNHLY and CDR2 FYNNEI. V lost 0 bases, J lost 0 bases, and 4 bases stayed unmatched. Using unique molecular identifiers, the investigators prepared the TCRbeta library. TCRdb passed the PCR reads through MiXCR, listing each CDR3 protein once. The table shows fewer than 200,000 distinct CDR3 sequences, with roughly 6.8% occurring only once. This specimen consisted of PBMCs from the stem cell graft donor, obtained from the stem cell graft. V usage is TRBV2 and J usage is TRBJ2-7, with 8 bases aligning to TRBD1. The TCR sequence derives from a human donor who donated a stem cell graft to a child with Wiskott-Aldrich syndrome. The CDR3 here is CASSEAPGQVSYEQYF. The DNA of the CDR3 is TGTGCCAGCAGTGAAGCACCGGGACAGGTCTCCTACGAGCAGTACTTC.